A selection of T cell receptor beta chains follows, all from one sample in a study of T cell responses to AZD1222 COVID-19 vaccine. Produced via immunoSEQ multiplex PCR; TCRdb's table is partial and in-frame only. This sample has 100,000 or so clones; roughly 90% occur once, and the top ten carry roughly 3%. The sample was peripheral blood, taken 28 days after the second AZD1222 dose. The receptors stem from an adult who received the AZD1222 COVID-19 vaccine. The CDR3 runs from the conserved cysteine through the conserved F or W. D genes are given only for firm matches.

D	length	V	J	CDR3
-	15	TRBV30	TRBJ1-2	CAWSVRGRPLYGYTF
-	19	TRBV5-6	TRBJ2-5	CASSYLLTGAGNGQETQYF
-	14	TRBV7-2	TRBJ1-4	CASSPGAAREKLFF
-	13	TRBV5-8	TRBJ2-5	CASSLLGEETQYF
-	14	TRBV29-1	TRBJ2-1	CSVGRTSLYNEQFF
-	16	TRBV4-2	TRBJ1-1	CASSQEGPPLNTEAFF
-	12	TRBV19	TRBJ2-7	CASSYGGPEQYF
-	16	TRBV4-2	TRBJ2-7	CASSQEGGSGGYEQYF
-	15	TRBV9	TRBJ1-4	CASSVGEREAEKLFF
TRBD1	14	TRBV6-2/TRBV6-3	TRBJ2-5	CASSLGQVQETQYF
TRBD1	17	TRBV5-5	TRBJ1-2	CASSPWTGGQSVYGYTF
TRBD1	14	TRBV13	TRBJ2-7	CASSPRDRGDEQYF
TRBD1	17	TRBV19	TRBJ1-5	CATTPKTGPYSNQPQHF
-	14	TRBV19	TRBJ2-1	CASSIPDTDNEQFF
-	15	TRBV5-6	TRBJ1-1	CASSGDLGGNTEAFF
TRBD1	15	TRBV7-2	TRBJ1-4	CASSLGDRDNEKLFF
-	16	TRBV5-1	TRBJ1-3	CASSLGLTGSGNTIYF
TRBD1	17	TRBV19	TRBJ1-2	CASNPGTGRLFNYGYTF
-	16	TRBV7-9	TRBJ2-1	CASSKSFGEDYNEQFF
TRBD1	16	TRBV19	TRBJ1-2	CASSMTGGSLNYGYTF
-	16	TRBV21-1	TRBJ1-2	CASSNDRGRSSGGYTF
-	13	TRBV7-3	TRBJ1-6	CASSLTPNSPLHF
-	14	TRBV9	TRBJ2-7	CASSVNGGLDEQYF
-	16	TRBV28	TRBJ1-2	CASSLYPGEGAYGYTF
-	16	TRBV9	TRBJ2-2	CASSVRVGRYTGELFF
-	13	TRBV12-3/TRBV12-4	TRBJ1-2	CASSLSPGADYTF
-	15	TRBV3-1/TRBV3-2	TRBJ1-2	CASSQDLGANYGYTF
-	14	TRBV11-3	TRBJ1-5	CASSSEGENQPQHF
-	12	TRBV7-9	TRBJ1-4	CASSGSLEKLFF
TRBD1	15	TRBV2	TRBJ1-2	CASSDGTGVNYGYTF
-	15	TRBV3-1/TRBV3-2	TRBJ1-3	CASSQGRGSGNTIYF
-	14	TRBV29-1	TRBJ1-2	CSVEGRGANYGYTF
TRBD1	15	TRBV19	TRBJ1-2	CASSIQAGGRYGYTF